These T cell receptor beta chains were read from a single sample in a study of blood T cell repertoires in COVID-19. Assay used: immunoSEQ multiplex PCR; TCRdb lists only in-frame clones, some missing. The sample holds 300,000 to 450,000 clones, roughly 87% seen once. Sequencing was carried out using peripheral blood. The receptors were sampled from a woman aged 55 to 70 with COVID-19, enrolled during active disease. Each CDR3 is given with its conserved first and last residue. Fields, in order: V gene, D gene, J gene, clone size, CDR3 protein, CDR3 DNA. D genes are given only for firm matches. Not every row has a clone size; where given, it reads once, few, many or a size class.

TRBV19	TRBD1	TRBJ1-6	NA	CASRGDSLYSPLHF	TGTGCCAGTAGAGGGGACAGCTTATATTCACCCCTCCACTTT
TRBV11-2	NA	TRBJ1-2	NA	CASTLRSGGNYGYTF	TGTGCCAGCACCCTCAGGTCGGGGGGCAACTATGGCTACACCTTC
TRBV19	NA	TRBJ1-2	NA	CASSAGHEANYGYTF	TGTGCCAGTAGTGCAGGACACGAAGCTAACTATGGCTACACCTTC
TRBV5-1	NA	TRBJ2-4	NA	CASQSQGEQNIQYF	TGCGCCAGCCAGTCGCAGGGTGAGCAGAACATTCAGTACTTC
TRBV28	NA	TRBJ1-4	NA	CASSFRGSKLFF	TGTGCCAGCAGTTTTAGGGGTTCGAAACTGTTTTTT
TRBV28	NA	TRBJ1-2	NA	CASSFLTANYGYTF	TGTGCCAGCAGTTTCTTGACAGCTAACTATGGCTACACCTTC
TRBV7-3	TRBD2	TRBJ2-3	NA	CASSSSSGGATQYF	TGTGCCAGCAGCTCCTCTAGCGGGGGGGCCACGCAGTATTTT
TRBV12-3/TRBV12-4	NA	TRBJ1-1	NA	CAIALDLAGEAFF	TGTGCCATCGCCCTTGACCTGGCAGGGGAAGCTTTCTTT
TRBV5-1	TRBD2	TRBJ2-1	NA	CASSLAPSGGINEQFF	TGCGCCAGCAGCTTGGCCCCTAGCGGGGGGATCAATGAGCAGTTCTTC
TRBV7-2	TRBD1	TRBJ2-5	NA	CASSLLGQGAETQYF	TGTGCCAGCAGCTTATTGGGACAGGGGGCAGAGACCCAGTACTTC
TRBV5-4	NA	TRBJ2-5	NA	CATGTTQETQYF	TGTGCGACCGGGACAACCCAAGAGACCCAGTACTTC
TRBV5-1	NA	TRBJ1-3	NA	CASSFGQGRNTIYF	TGCGCCAGCAGCTTCGGTCAGGGGAGAAACACCATATATTTT
TRBV7-2	TRBD2	TRBJ2-5	NA	CASMSGGQETQYF	TGTGCCAGCATGTCGGGGGGCCAAGAGACCCAGTACTTC
TRBV19	NA	TRBJ1-2	NA	CASSISRGDGYTF	TGTGCCAGTAGTATATCCAGGGGAGATGGCTACACCTTC
TRBV5-1	TRBD1	TRBJ1-4	NA	CASSHIGTGVDEKLFF	TGCGCCAGCAGCCATATTGGGACAGGGGTTGATGAAAAACTGTTTTTT
TRBV18	TRBD1	TRBJ2-1	once	CASSPLSGTAHYNEQFF	TGTGCCAGCTCACCCTTATCCGGGACAGCCCATTACAATGAGCAGTTCTTC
TRBV3-1/TRBV3-2	NA	TRBJ1-5	once	CASSQRGSNQPQHF	TGTGCCAGCAGCCAAAGGGGAAGCAATCAGCCCCAGCATTTT
TRBV19	TRBD1	TRBJ1-2	NA	CASSIQQGAGGYGYTF	TGTGCCAGTAGTATCCAACAGGGGGCAGGGGGCTATGGCTACACCTTC
TRBV3-1/TRBV3-2	TRBD1	TRBJ1-2	NA	CASSPRQGDNYGYTF	TGTGCCAGCAGCCCACGACAGGGAGATAACTATGGCTACACCTTC
TRBV5-4	TRBD1	TRBJ2-1	NA	CASSFGTGDYNEQFF	TGTGCCAGCAGCTTCGGGACAGGCGATTACAATGAGCAGTTCTTC
TRBV27	NA	TRBJ2-7	once	CASSFRHPYEQYF	TGTGCCAGCAGTTTCCGACACCCCTACGAGCAGTACTTC
TRBV7-2	TRBD1	TRBJ1-4	NA	CASSLKDRRLATNEKLFF	TGTGCCAGCAGCTTGAAGGACAGGAGACTTGCAACTAATGAAAAACTGTTTTTT
TRBV5-5	NA	TRBJ1-5	NA	CASSLARANQPQHF	TGTGCCAGCAGCTTGGCGAGGGCTAATCAGCCCCAGCATTTT
TRBV5-1	NA	TRBJ2-2	NA	CASSRQTDHTGELFF	TGCGCCAGCAGCCGACAGACAGACCACACCGGGGAGCTGTTTTTT
TRBV18	NA	TRBJ2-2	NA	CASSPRQGGGELFF	TGTGCCAGCTCACCACGGCAGGGAGGCGGGGAGCTGTTTTTT
TRBV19	NA	TRBJ1-1	NA	CASSTAGRTPFAEAFF	TGTGCCAGTAGTACCGCGGGTAGGACCCCCTTCGCCGAAGCTTTCTTT
TRBV5-6	NA	TRBJ1-1	NA	CASSLGLRSGEAFF	TGTGCCAGCAGCTTGGGACTCCGTTCGGGTGAAGCTTTCTTT
TRBV15	NA	TRBJ1-5	NA	CATSRYGDQPQHF	TGTGCCACCAGCAGATACGGGGATCAGCCCCAGCATTTT
TRBV29-1	TRBD1	TRBJ2-1	NA	CSGTGTAAHNEQFF	TGCAGCGGAACCGGGACAGCAGCCCACAATGAGCAGTTCTTC
TRBV7-3	NA	TRBJ1-2	NA	CASSPFKASNNYGYTF	TGTGCCAGCAGCCCATTTAAAGCGTCCAATAACTATGGCTACACCTTC
TRBV29-1	NA	TRBJ1-2	NA	CSVEDRKGLRGYTF	TGCAGCGTTGAAGATCGGAAGGGGCTCCGAGGCTACACCTTC
TRBV30	NA	TRBJ1-2	once	CAWRRQASYGYTF	TGTGCCTGGAGACGACAGGCGTCCTATGGCTACACCTTC
TRBV3-1/TRBV3-2	TRBD1	TRBJ1-5	once	CASSHGQGNQPQHF	TGTGCCAGCAGTCATGGACAGGGCAATCAGCCCCAGCATTTT
TRBV6-4	NA	TRBJ1-3	NA	CASSPSPTVTGNTIYF	TGTGCCAGCAGCCCCTCCCCTACAGTGACTGGAAACACCATATATTTT
TRBV7-2	NA	TRBJ2-3	NA	CASSLAAGLSTDTQYF	TGTGCCAGCAGCTTAGCGGCAGGCCTAAGCACAGATACGCAGTATTTT
TRBV11-2	NA	TRBJ1-2	NA	CASSLDVSEFNYGYTF	TGTGCCAGCAGCTTAGATGTATCCGAGTTTAACTATGGCTACACCTTC
TRBV6-1	NA	TRBJ1-2	NA	CASSELLTGRGGYTF	TGTGCCAGCAGTGAGCTCCTCACAGGGAGGGGAGGCTACACCTTC
TRBV4-2	TRBD1	TRBJ2-1	NA	CASSQEDRGGWDEQFF	TGTGCCAGCAGCCAGGAAGACAGGGGAGGTTGGGATGAGCAGTTCTTC
TRBV4-2	TRBD1	TRBJ1-1	once	CASSHGQGGSGTEAFF	TGTGCCAGCAGCCACGGACAGGGGGGAAGCGGCACTGAAGCTTTCTTT
TRBV5-1	NA	TRBJ1-5	NA	CASSLEGGSNQPQHF	TGCGCCAGCAGCTTGGAAGGGGGAAGCAATCAGCCCCAGCATTTT
TRBV7-9	TRBD1	TRBJ2-7	NA	CASSPGTASKGEYF	TGTGCCAGCAGCCCGGGGACAGCGTCGAAGGGGGAGTACTTC
TRBV19	NA	TRBJ2-5	NA	CASSMRGQGTQYF	TGTGCCAGTAGTATGAGAGGCCAGGGGACCCAGTACTTC
TRBV27	TRBD2	TRBJ2-2	NA	CASHYGGRLTGELFF	TGTGCCAGCCATTACGGGGGGAGACTCACCGGGGAGCTGTTTTTT
TRBV3-1/TRBV3-2	TRBD1	TRBJ2-1	NA	CASRLGTGRFDEQFF	TGTGCCAGCAGACTTGGGACAGGGAGGTTTGATGAGCAGTTCTTC
TRBV11-3	TRBD1	TRBJ2-7	NA	CASPVGRGRPYEQYF	TGTGCCAGCCCAGTAGGTAGGGGGCGCCCCTACGAGCAGTACTTC
TRBV20-1	NA	TRBJ2-5	once	CSASTSGETQYF	TGCAGTGCTAGTACGTCAGGGGAGACCCAGTACTTC
TRBV9	TRBD1	TRBJ1-6	NA	CASGTGDRVSPLHF	TGTGCCAGCGGAACGGGGGACAGGGTTTCACCCCTCCACTTT
TRBV7-3	TRBD1	TRBJ2-7	NA	CASSLTPTGAYEQYF	TGTGCCAGCAGCTTAACACCGACAGGGGCCTACGAGCAGTACTTC
TRBV5-1	NA	TRBJ1-2	NA	CASSLITAANYGYTF	TGCGCCAGCAGCTTGATAACAGCAGCTAACTATGGCTACACCTTC
TRBV5-4	NA	TRBJ1-3	NA	CASSEQPTSGNTIYF	TGTGCCAGCAGCGAACAGCCGACCTCTGGAAACACCATATATTTT